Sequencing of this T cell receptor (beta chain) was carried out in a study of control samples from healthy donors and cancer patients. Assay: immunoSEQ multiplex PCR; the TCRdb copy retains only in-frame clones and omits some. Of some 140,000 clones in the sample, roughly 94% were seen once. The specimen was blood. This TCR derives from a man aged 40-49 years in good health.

For the CDR3, the DNA is TGTGCCAGCAGCTCTCCGGACGGGGCGTACGAGCAGTACTTC. Amino acids: CASSSPDGAYEQYF. V gene TRBV7-9 combines with J gene TRBJ2-7, with D possibly called TRBD1 or TRBD2 (5 bases each). Deletions cut 4 bases from V and 4 bases from J, with 14 bases between. Per the germline V gene, CDR1 is SEHNR and CDR2 is FQNEAQ (reference sequence). The CDR3 extends over 14 amino acids.